This TCR beta chain emerged from a study of T cell responses to AZD1222 COVID-19 vaccine (dated by TCRdb to about 2021). Study-level background: A total of about 230 trial participants underwent TCR sequencing, of whom some 210 received two doses of AZD1222 and some 25 received two doses of the MenACWY control vaccine. Enrollment into the trials was organized by age into subgroups of 18-55, 56-69 and 70-plus years, and those subgroups contained about 160, 30 and 59 TCR-sequenced participants, respectively.

The paper as a whole reports these results and caveats: In the small 56-69-year group, the increase in depth fell short of significance, most likely because of low power. Most participants were white British and females outnumbered males, and the authors suggested that clonal diversity may have been underestimated. Conclusions about previously exposed vaccinees were limited because only 5 or 6 AZD1222 recipients were SARS-CoV-2 seropositive at baseline. After two AZD1222 doses, spike-specific TCR breadth and depth were significantly higher than at day 0 and than in MenACWY recipients. Epitopes outside the regions mutated in the B.1.351 and B.1.1.7 variants were reportedly recognized by nearly half of the unique spike-specific TCRs. No day 14 peak-response samples were available, so repertoires were characterized only after the peak T cell response. The vaccine-associated CD4 TCRs covered the entire spike protein, and the dominant responses fell in regions 160-218 and 743-854.

Explained via the paper, the time point label denotes: sample from adult after SARS-CoV-2 infection, after symptom onset. Two convalescent COVID-19 patients, sampled after symptom onset from adults with prior SARS-CoV-2 infection, were also TCR-sequenced for comparison. Including cysteine and phenylalanine, the CDR3 has 13 amino acids. Only the CDR3 DNA stays, 39 bases, in frame from base 1. The germline V gene gives CDR1 as MDHEN and CDR2 as SYDVKM. Deletion took 9 bases off V and 8 bases off J, with a span of 16 bases between the germline ends. The CDR3 regions of human TCRbeta chains were analyzed by immunosequencing. Per the original workflow: TCRs in the repertoires were compared against a reference library of SARS-CoV-2-specific TCRs that had been generated with the MIRA antigen-specificity platform. Breadth was defined as the fraction of unique TCRs that were SARS-CoV-2-associated, and depth was defined as the fraction of total T cells that were SARS-CoV-2-associated. Each spike-specific TCR was assigned to its reactive spike region and to a CD4 or CD8 class using the MIRA data. Log10-transformed breadth and depth values were compared by one-way ANOVA with Sidak's multiple comparisons tests. TCRdb obtained this table from immuneACCESS and retained in-frame rearrangements with V and J assigned. These tables miss some clones; where compared with another copy, unresolved V genes account for less than half of the shortfall, and the remainder is unexplained. V, J and clone size reflect that table, while D and trimming were determined from the DNA. This sample has 130,000 to 150,000 clones in its table, and 90% to 95% of those were observed once. Together, the top ten hold 12% of the sample.

Comments on this clone: What this receptor recognizes is not known. Base qualities are not at hand, and no much larger clone is one base apart.

The rearranged segments are TRBV28 and TRBJ1-4; a tentative D call is TRBD1 (5 bases match). This receptor was taken from an adult who had recovered from COVID-19. Sequenced here: peripheral blood, sampled after recovery from COVID-19. The CDR3 reads CASGIGVEEKLFF. The nucleotides read TGTGCCAGTGGGATAGGGGTTGAGGAAAAACTGTTTTTT.